This T cell receptor beta chain was identified during a study of persistence of HIV-infected CD4 T cells (TCRdb year 2020). As for the study more broadly: The study isolated CMV- and HIV-1 Gag-responding CD4+ T cells from ART-treated individuals to examine antigen-driven clonal expansion of HIV-1-infected cells. The median time participants had been on suppressive ART was 8 years. TCRbeta sequencing assessed the clonality of all cells in each sorted population, while proviral sequencing assessed the clonality of infected cells. Apart from a couple of participants who underwent leukapheresis at a single time point, peripheral blood samples of up to roughly 180 mL were collected from participants at multiple time points. The TCR cluster analysis across participants included 8 participants for CMV and more than five participants for Gag.

As for this clone: No antigen is known for it. The sample holds no much larger clone one base away, and base qualities are not on file.

The sample's treatment or condition label is to be understood as: suppressive antiretroviral therapy. A pool of overlapping 15-mer peptides from HIV-1 Gag, at 0.95 to 1 ug per peptide per mL, was used to stimulate the cells. Memory populations depleted of antigen-responding cells were obtained by sorting nonresponding CD40L-negative CD69-negative CD45RO-high memory CD4+ T cells. Participants were HIV-1-infected adults who started suppressive ART during chronic infection. For at least 4 years, the participants' plasma HIV-1 RNA had been undetectable, below 50 copies/mL. To be included, a participant needed positive CMV serology and a CD4+ T cell count above 400 cells/uL. Before stimulation, PBMCs were isolated using density centrifugation and depleted of CD8+ T cells. For approximately 18 hours, CD8-depleted PBMCs were stimulated with anti-CD28/CD49d costimulation, a CD40-blocking antibody, and enfuvirtide, which was added to prevent new infections. Cell sorting was performed on a Beckman Coulter MoFlo Legacy or XDP sorter, and dead cells were excluded with propidium iodide. For samples with more than one million cells, genomic DNA was extracted with the QIAamp DNA Mini Kit, and for all other samples the Quick-DNA Microprep Kit was used.

The V end loses 3 bases and the J end loses 0 bases, and a stretch of 13 bases separates them. The CDR3 goes from the cysteine to the phenylalanine over 16 residues. Just the 48-base CDR3 DNA is kept, in frame starting at base 1. The germline V gene supplies CDR1 SGDLS and CDR2 YYNGEE. TCRbeta repertoires were sequenced from genomic DNA with the immunoSEQ hsTCRB assay version 4 in survey mode. Genomic DNA was diluted to around 10 ng/uL, using up to about 1 ug per sample for TCRbeta sequencing. The paper's processing steps were these. TCRbeta data were analyzed in ImmunoSeq Analyzer 3.0, with diversity computed on productive nucleotide rearrangements. The improved Chao index was used to estimate lower-bound TCR diversity, and the Gini coefficient was used to estimate clonality using the Immunarch R package. Different nucleotide rearrangements encoding the same CDR3beta amino acid sequence were counted as distinct clonotypes. Differential abundance analysis identified TCRbeta sequences significantly enriched in antigen-responding cells relative to anti-CD3/anti-CD28-activated cells. GLIPH2 clustered TCRs by predicted peptide-MHC specificity, both within individual participants and across merged participant data sets. TCRdb took this table from immuneACCESS and kept in-frame rearrangements with V and J called. Such tables lack part of the clones; where checked against another copy, unresolved V genes explain under half of the gap, and the rest is unexplained. V, J and clone size are those of that table, while D and trimming were read from the DNA. The sample table shows tens of thousands of clones, and roughly 75% are seen once. More than 1.5% of the sample belongs to the ten largest clones.

The paper as a whole reports these results and caveats: Few individuals were included in the study, and only a limited range of antigens was tested. Bulk TCR analyses could not be limited to the rare CMV-responding cells that actually contained HIV-1 proviruses. TCRbeta richness in CMV- and Gag-responding cells was significantly lower than in anti-CD3/anti-CD28-responding cells; CMV-responding cells had higher oligoclonality than CD3/CD28-stimulated and Gag-responding cells. Antigen-responding cells were enriched for expanded CDR3beta sequences that were degenerate, which suggests that CD4+ responses to CMV and Gag underwent convergent selection. Within the same sorted populations, TCR oligoclonality correlated with proviral oligoclonality.

Sequenced here: CD4+ T cells sorted from PBMCs after approximately 18-hour stimulation, sampled from a patient who received antiretroviral therapy. Interpreted using the paper, the cell subset or site label stands for: CD40L-CD69- CD45RO-high memory CD4 T cells not responding to Gag peptides. The TCR comes from an adult man with HIV who was CMV-seropositive. The sequence joins TRBV9 to TRBJ1-3; 5 matching bases give a weak D call of TRBD1. The CDR3: CASSEGAGLSGNTIYF. The bases are TGTGCCAGCAGCGAAGGGGCGGGACTCTCTGGAAACACCATATATTTT.